The rows below give T cell receptor beta chains drawn from one sample of a study of cytomegalovirus exposure and HLA in healthy donors. Here immunoSEQ multiplex PCR was the method, and the copy in TCRdb shows in-frame clones only, minus some. The sample holds around 45,000 clones. The sample was PBMCs. Receptors were obtained from a male donor in good health and CMV-seronegative. CDR3s include the opening cysteine and the closing phenylalanine or tryptophan. The D gene is left open where the match is weak.

TRBJ1-2 TRBV29-1 . CSVDQRGYGYTF TGCAGCGTTGACCAGAGAGGGTATGGCTACACCTTC
TRBJ2-5 TRBV4-2 TRBD2 CASSQMGGERETQYF TGTGCCAGCAGCCAGATGGGGGGGGAAAGGGAGACCCAGTACTTC
TRBJ1-1 TRBV29-1 . CSVDWNTEAFF TGCAGCGTTGACTGGAACACTGAAGCTTTCTTT
TRBJ2-3 TRBV9 . CASSVAGGSTDTQYF TGTGCCAGCAGCGTAGCAGGGGGGAGCACAGATACGCAGTATTTT
TRBJ1-2 TRBV19 . CASSIGDRNYGYTF TGTGCCAGTAGTATAGGAGACAGAAACTATGGCTACACCTTC
TRBJ2-7 TRBV25-1 TRBD2 CASSDAGGHSYEQYF TGTGCCAGCAGTGATGCGGGGGGACACTCCTACGAGCAGTACTTC
TRBJ2-7 TRBV7-7 TRBD1 CASSIGQDGEQYF TGTGCTAGCAGCATCGGACAGGACGGCGAGCAGTACTTC
TRBJ1-5 TRBV6-5 . CASSTGTRNQPQHF TGTGCCAGCAGTACCGGGACACGTAATCAGCCCCAGCATTTT
TRBJ1-1 TRBV10-3 . CAIKDSLNTEAFF TGTGCCATCAAAGACAGCCTGAACACTGAAGCTTTCTTT
TRBJ1-1 TRBV5-6 . CASSLVQGSEAFF TGTGCCAGCAGCTTGGTACAGGGTTCTGAAGCTTTCTTT
TRBJ2-7 TRBV4-3 TRBD1 CASSRDTGGYEQYF TGCGCCAGCAGCCGAGATACAGGGGGCTACGAGCAGTACTTC
TRBJ1-4 TRBV30 . CAWSVGDNTNEKLFF TGTGCCTGGAGTGTCGGGGACAACACTAATGAAAAACTGTTTTTT